These 17 T cell receptor beta chains came from one sample sequenced in a study of T cell responses to AZD1222 COVID-19 vaccine. This table comes from immunoSEQ multiplex PCR, and its TCRdb copy is limited to in-frame clones, with some not included. Of roughly 140,000 clones listed, about 93% are singletons. The specimen comprised peripheral blood, sampled on day 0 of AZD1222 vaccination. The receptors come from an adult in good health.

J is TRBJ2-3 and V is TRBV19; 8 positions agree with TRBD2. The CDR3 contains 16 residues. Trimming cost V 3 bases and J 2 bases; bases outside gene matches: 7. The V gene's germline CDR1 is LNHDA and CDR2 SQIVND (reference sequence). This CDR3 reads CASSMGLAGNTDTQYF. CDR3 DNA sequence: TGTGCCAGTAGTATGGGTTTAGCGGGGAACACAGATACGCAGTATTTT.

This chain uses TRBV6-5 with TRBJ1-5; possible D gene TRBD1, 6 bases. Germline CDR1 is MNHEY and CDR2 is SVGAGI. V shed 0 bases and J shed 1 base, with 7 bases lying between them. The CDR3 totals 15 residues. The CDR3 DNA reads TGTGCCAGCAGTTACTCAGGGGGAAGCAATCAGCCCCAGCATTTT. Translated: CASSYSGGSNQPQHF.

As DNA, the CDR3 is TGTGCCAGCAGTTTATCGGGGGGGGCATGGAATCAGCCCCAGCATTTT. It yields the protein CASSLSGGAWNQPQHF. The V and J genes are TRBV27 and TRBJ1-5; possibly TRBD1 for D (6 bases). CDR3 length: 16 amino acids. Looked up from germline, CDR1 is MNHEY and CDR2 is SMNVEV (reference sequence). Trimming left V 0 bases short and J 4 bases short, with 13 bases between.

This rearrangement joins TRBV18 to TRBJ2-2, with D perhaps matching TRBD1 (6 bases). Germline loops: CDR1 KGHSH, CDR2 LQKENI. The length of the CDR3 is 15 residues. Trimming took off 3 bases at V and 6 bases at J, with 14 bases between the two ends. The CDR3 bases are TGTGCCAGCTCACCTTTCGACAGGTCCCCCGGGGAGCTGTTTTTT. Its protein is CASSPFDRSPGELFF.

This clone was recorded once. This chain joins TRBV2 and TRBJ1-3; D call uncertain. CDR1 is SNHLY and CDR2 is FYNNEI in the germline V gene. V lost 4 bases, J lost 0 bases, and 10 bases lay in between. The CDR3 totals 15 residues. CDR3 nucleotide sequence: TGTGCCAGCAGTGCGCGAGTTCGCTCTGGAAACACCATATATTTT. Translated, it gives CASSARVRSGNTIYF.

V is TRBV5-1 and J is TRBJ1-2; D may be TRBD1 (6 bases). This CDR3 has 14 residues. The V gene lost 1 base and the J gene lost 4 bases, with 11 bases spanning the gap. Germline V gives CDR1 SGHRS, CDR2 YFSETQ. CDR3 loop: CASSLQGISYGYTF. CDR3 DNA: TGCGCCAGCAGCTTGCAGGGGATTTCCTATGGCTACACCTTC.

The CDR3 is CASSVGGGRTEAFF. The DNA for the CDR3 is TGTGCCAGCAGTGTTGGAGGGGGTAGAACTGAAGCTTTCTTT. The chain uses TRBV2 and TRBJ1-1; D perhaps matches TRBD1 (6 bases). Trimming took off 4 bases at V and 5 bases at J, with 14 bases between the two ends. The germline CDR1 and CDR2 sequences are SNHLY and FYNNEI. The CDR3 totals 14 residues.

The table lists this clone with a count of one. CDR3 in DNA: TGTGCCAGCAGTTTAGCCCCGGCCGTTTACAATGAGCAGTTCTTC. Translation gives CASSLAPAVYNEQFF. The chain is built from TRBV27 and TRBJ2-1; D is unclear. The CDR3 spans 15 residues. The V and J ends lost 2 bases and 4 bases respectively, with 12 bases between them. CDR1 is MNHEY and CDR2 is SMNVEV in the germline V gene (reference sequence).

This clone was picked up one time. The V call is TRBV19, the J call TRBJ1-2; D gene unclear. The germline CDR1 and CDR2 sequences are LNHDA and SQIVND (reference sequence). The CDR3 runs to 13 residues. V shed 6 bases and J shed 2 bases, with 10 bases lying between them. The CDR3 loop is CASRRALNYGYTF. The CDR3 nucleotides are TGTGCCAGTAGGAGGGCATTGAACTATGGCTACACCTTC.

The CDR3 nucleotides read TGTGCCAGCAGCGGACAGATGGGTGGCAATCAGCCCCAGCATTTT. Its protein product is CASSGQMGGNQPQHF. The V and J genes are TRBV6-4 and TRBJ1-5, with D perhaps TRBD1 (6 bases). Germline CDR1 reads MRHNA; CDR2 reads SNTAGT. The CDR3 runs to 15 residues. V lost 6 bases and J lost 2, with 14 bases in between.

This clone was seen a single time. The CDR3 reads CASSLEVLGQGKTLHF. The CDR3 coding sequence is TGTGCCAGCAGCTTGGAGGTCCTCGGACAGGGGAAAACCCTCCACTTT. V gene TRBV5-4 combines with J gene TRBJ1-6; 9 bases match TRBD1. V lost 0 bases to trimming and J lost 14 bases; unmatched junction nucleotides: 12. CDR1 is SGHNT and CDR2 is YYREEE in the germline V gene (reference sequence). The CDR3 spans 16 residues.

The chain links TRBV19 to TRBJ1-5; D uncertain. With 0 bases removed from V and 7 bases from J, the gap between germline ends came to 7 bases. The CDR3 totals 13 residues. CDR1 and CDR2 from the germline V gene are LNHDA and SQIVND (reference sequence). For the CDR3, the DNA is TGTGCCAGTAGTATAGACCGCCGACAGCCCCAGCATTTT. As protein: CASSIDRRQPQHF.

The genes are TRBV19 and TRBJ1-6; D is ambiguous. The V and J ends lost 2 bases and 10 bases respectively, with 12 bases between them. The CDR3 has 14 residues. CDR1 LNHDA and CDR2 SQIVND come from the germline V gene (reference sequence). CDR3 DNA sequence: TGTGCCAGTAGTATAAGGCAGCTGGGATCACCCCTCCACTTT. Protein product: CASSIRQLGSPLHF.

This chain links TRBV19 with TRBJ2-1; D is perhaps TRBD1 (5 bases). CDR3 length: 13 residues. Trimming left V 7 bases short and J 9 bases short, with 16 bases between. Germline CDR1 LNHDA, CDR2 SQIVND (reference sequence). The CDR3 reads CASTTGGSVEQFF. Here the CDR3 DNA reads TGTGCCAGTACCACAGGTGGCAGCGTTGAGCAGTTCTTC.

CDR3 bases: TGTGCCAGCCGGGAACTAGCGGGGGTAAACAATGAGCAGTTCTTC. Amino acid sequence: CASRELAGVNNEQFF. The genes are TRBV7-3 and TRBJ2-1, with 11 bases that match TRBD2. CDR1 is SGHTA, CDR2 FQGTGA, per germline. This CDR3 is 15 amino acids long. V was clipped by 8 bases and J by 5 bases; unmatched bases: 8.

This chain uses TRBV20-1 with TRBJ1-5, with D uncertain. Per germline, CDR1 DFQATT and CDR2 SNEGSKA (reference sequence). This CDR3 has 14 residues. V lost 3 bases and J lost 4, with 13 bases in between. CDR3 sequence: CSASEGLGNQPQHF. CDR3 bases: TGCAGTGCTAGTGAAGGGTTAGGAAATCAGCCCCAGCATTTT.

The chain links TRBV10-2 to TRBJ1-4; D is possibly TRBD1 (6 bases). Germline V gene lookup returns CDR1 WSHSY and CDR2 SAAADI. V was shortened by 2 bases and J by 5 bases, with 12 bases between the two germline ends. The CDR3 runs to 15 residues. CDR3 DNA: TGCGCCAGCAGTGAGGGGGGGGCCAGGAATGAAAAACTGTTTTTT. It is translated as CASSEGGARNEKLFF.